The clone carrying this TCR beta chain was seen more than once but under ten times. This sample is drawn from a study of blood T cell repertoires in COVID-19. Study in general: PBMCs, B-cell-depleted T cells, or T cells were the source of the cDNA or gDNA that made up the material.

V was pared by 0 bases and J by 4 bases, with 6 bases of the junction left unmatched. The CDR3 sequence is 16 residues long. Germline V lookup: CDR1 PRHDT, CDR2 FYEKMQ (reference sequence). The protocol was immunoSEQ multiplex PCR, while the TCRdb copy is restricted to in-frame clones and leaves out a portion. The sample lists 200,000 to 250,000 clones; 80% to 90% were seen once. V and J are TRBV13 and TRBJ1-3; 7 bases are a match to TRBD1. Sequencing input: peripheral blood. The receptor was derived from a woman aged 40 to 50 who had recovered from COVID-19. The CDR3 spells CASSLGQGGWGNTIYF. The CDR3 coding sequence is TGTGCCAGCAGCTTAGGTCAAGGGGGCTGGGGAAACACCATATATTTT. Complete variable domain (other parts from reference TRBV13 and TRBJ1-3): AAGVIQSPRHLIKEKRETATLKCYPIPRHDTVYWYQQGPGQDPQFLISFYEKMQSDKGSIPDRFSAQQFSDYHSELNMSSLELGDSALYFCASSLGQGGWGNTIYFGEGSWLTVV.